The sequence of this TCR beta chain was determined in a study of CD8+ T cells in alopecia areata. Study information: After 6 to 18 months of tofacitinib, follow-up continued 6 months off drug. Study-wide points: A large proportion of expanded lesional clones were detected persisting in scalp and blood during tofacitinib. Among the 100 top clones, expanded CD8+ clones, like scalp clonality, were significantly decreased by tofacitinib. In lesional scalp, particularly from alopecia totalis/universalis, clonality was higher than in normal scalp.

V was pared by 1 base and J by 7 bases, with 14 bases of the junction left unmatched. The germline V gene has CDR1 LNHNV and CDR2 YYDKDF (reference sequence). This CDR3 region has 18 residues. Treatment denoted: oral pan-JAK inhibitor, 5-10 mg twice daily. This clone was observed a few times. What it recognizes is unknown. Extracted RNA was reverse transcribed into cDNA, the sequencing template. Using immunoSEQ multiplex PCR, the repertoire was profiled, and TCRdb retains in-frame clones only, with some absent. The data show some 190,000 clones, with roughly 60% seen just once and 1.3% held by the top ten.

Source: CD4+ T cells sorted from blood, taken between weeks 47 and 50, from a patient treated with tofacitinib. The TCR was taken from a human donor with alopecia areata. The gene calls are TRBV15 and TRBJ2-7; 12 bases align to TRBD1. Written as DNA, the CDR3 is TGTGCCACCAGCAGAGTTCCTTCACCGGGACAGGGGGCGAGGGAGCAGTACTTC. Protein sequence: CATSRVPSPGQGAREQYF. The full variable domain, completed using reference TRBV15 and TRBJ2-7, is DAMVIQNPRYQVTQFGKPVTLSCSQTLNHNVMYWYQQKSSQAPKLLFHYYDKDFNNEADTPDNFQSRRPNTSFCFLDIRSPGLGDTAMYLCATSRVPSPGQGAREQYFGPGTRLTVT.